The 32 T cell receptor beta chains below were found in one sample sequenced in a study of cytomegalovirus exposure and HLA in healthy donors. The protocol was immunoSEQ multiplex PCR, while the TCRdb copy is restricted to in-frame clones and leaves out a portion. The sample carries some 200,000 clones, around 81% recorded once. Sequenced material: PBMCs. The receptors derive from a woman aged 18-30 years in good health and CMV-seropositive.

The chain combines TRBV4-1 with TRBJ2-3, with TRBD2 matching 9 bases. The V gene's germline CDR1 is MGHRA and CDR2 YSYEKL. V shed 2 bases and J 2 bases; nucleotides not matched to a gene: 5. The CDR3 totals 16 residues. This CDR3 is CASSQPTSGSTDTQYF. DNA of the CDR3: TGCGCCAGCAGCCAACCGACTAGCGGCTCCACAGATACGCAGTATTTT.

The CDR3 DNA sequence: TGTGCCAGCAGCTCAGACAGGGGCAGCACTGAAGCTTTCTTT. Residues: CASSSDRGSTEAFF. The rearrangement links TRBV7-9 to TRBJ1-1; 8 nucleotides match TRBD1. Germline V gene sequence: CDR1 SEHNR, CDR2 FQNEAQ (reference sequence). The CDR3 runs to 14 residues. The trim removed 4 bases at V and 4 bases at J, leaving 5 bases unmatched.

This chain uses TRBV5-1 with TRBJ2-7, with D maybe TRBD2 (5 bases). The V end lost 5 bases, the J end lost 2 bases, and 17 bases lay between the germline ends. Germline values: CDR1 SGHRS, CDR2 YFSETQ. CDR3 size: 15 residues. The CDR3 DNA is TGCGCCAGCAGGTTAGGAGGATCAAACACCTACGAGCAGTACTTC. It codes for CASRLGGSNTYEQYF.

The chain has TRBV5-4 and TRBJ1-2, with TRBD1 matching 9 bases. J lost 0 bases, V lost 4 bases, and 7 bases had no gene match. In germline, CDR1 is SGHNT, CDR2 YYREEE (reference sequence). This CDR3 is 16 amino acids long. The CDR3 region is CASSAGQGKANYGYTF. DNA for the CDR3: TGTGCCAGCAGCGCAGGACAGGGGAAAGCTAACTATGGCTACACCTTC.

In DNA, the CDR3 is TGTGCCAGCAGTTACGGACAGGGTACAGCTTTCTTT. Translation gives CASSYGQGTAFF. The chain uses TRBV27 and TRBJ1-1, with 8 bases that match TRBD1. CDR3 length: 12 amino acids. After removal of 4 bases from V and 10 bases from J, the junction contained 5 bases not matched to a gene. CDR1 and CDR2 (germline): MNHEY, SMNVEV (reference sequence).

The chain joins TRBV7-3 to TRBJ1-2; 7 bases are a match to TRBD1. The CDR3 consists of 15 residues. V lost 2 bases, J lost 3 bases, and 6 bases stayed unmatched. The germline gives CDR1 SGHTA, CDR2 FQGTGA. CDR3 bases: TGTGCCAGCAGCTTAGTAGGGGGCGTCGACTATGGCTACACCTTC. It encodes CASSLVGGVDYGYTF.

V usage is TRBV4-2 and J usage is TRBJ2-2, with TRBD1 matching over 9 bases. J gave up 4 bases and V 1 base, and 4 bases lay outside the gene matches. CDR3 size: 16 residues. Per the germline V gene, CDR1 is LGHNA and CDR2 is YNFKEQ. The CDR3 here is CASSQATGGSTGELFF. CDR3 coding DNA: TGTGCCAGCAGCCAAGCGACAGGGGGTAGCACCGGGGAGCTGTTTTTT.

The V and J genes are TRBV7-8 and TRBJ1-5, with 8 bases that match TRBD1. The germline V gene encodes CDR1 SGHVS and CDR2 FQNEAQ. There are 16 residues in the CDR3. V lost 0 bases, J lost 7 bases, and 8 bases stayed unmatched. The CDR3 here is CASSLAARQGLQPQHF. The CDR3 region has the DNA TGTGCCAGCAGCTTAGCGGCACGACAGGGGTTACAGCCCCAGCATTTT.

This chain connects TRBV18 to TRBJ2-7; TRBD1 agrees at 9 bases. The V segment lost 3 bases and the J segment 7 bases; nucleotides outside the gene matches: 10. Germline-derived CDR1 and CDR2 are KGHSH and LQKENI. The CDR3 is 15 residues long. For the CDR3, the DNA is TGTGCCAGCTCACCGTCAGGACAGGGGTCGAATGAGCAGTACTTC. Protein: CASSPSGQGSNEQYF.

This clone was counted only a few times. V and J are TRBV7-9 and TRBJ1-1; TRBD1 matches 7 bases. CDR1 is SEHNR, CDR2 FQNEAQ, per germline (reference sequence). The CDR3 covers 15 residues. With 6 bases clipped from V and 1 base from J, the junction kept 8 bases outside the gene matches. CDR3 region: CASRYGTDSNTEAFF. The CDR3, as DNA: TGTGCCAGCAGGTACGGGACAGATTCGAACACTGAAGCTTTCTTT.

CDR3 nucleotide sequence: TGTGCCAGCAGCTTAGGAGGACTAGCGGGGGGGACTGAGACCCAGTACTTC. Protein: CASSLGGLAGGTETQYF. The V and J genes are TRBV11-3 and TRBJ2-5, with 15 bases identical to TRBD2. Trimming took 1 base from V and 5 from J; bases not matched to a gene: 5. Germline V gene data show CDR1 as SGHNT and CDR2 as YENEEA. CDR3 length equals 17 residues.

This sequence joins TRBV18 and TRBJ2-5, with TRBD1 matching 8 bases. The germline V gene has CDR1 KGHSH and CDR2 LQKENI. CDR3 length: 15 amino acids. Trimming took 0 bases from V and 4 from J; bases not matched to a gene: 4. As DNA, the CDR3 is TGTGCCAGCTCACCACCGGCCAGGGGGCCAGAGACCCAGTACTTC. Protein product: CASSPPARGPETQYF.

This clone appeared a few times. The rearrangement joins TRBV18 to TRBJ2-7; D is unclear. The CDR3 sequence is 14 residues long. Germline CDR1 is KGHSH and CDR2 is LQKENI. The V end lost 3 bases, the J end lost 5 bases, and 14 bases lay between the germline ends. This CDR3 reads CASSPPVRLHEQYF. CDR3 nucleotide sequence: TGTGCCAGCTCACCTCCGGTTCGCCTCCACGAGCAGTACTTC. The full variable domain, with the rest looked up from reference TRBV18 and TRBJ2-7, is NAGVMQNPRHLVRRRGQEARLRCSPMKGHSHVYWYRQLPEEGLKFMVYLQKENIIDESGMPKERFSAEFPKEGPSILRIQQVVRGDSAAYFCASSPPVRLHEQYFGPGTRLTVT.

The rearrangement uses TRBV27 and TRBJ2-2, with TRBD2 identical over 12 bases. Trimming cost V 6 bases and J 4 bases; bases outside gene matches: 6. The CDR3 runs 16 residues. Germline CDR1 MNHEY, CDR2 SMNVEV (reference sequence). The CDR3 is CASRNLAGGPTGELFF. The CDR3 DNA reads TGTGCCAGCAGGAATCTAGCGGGGGGGCCCACCGGGGAGCTGTTTTTT.

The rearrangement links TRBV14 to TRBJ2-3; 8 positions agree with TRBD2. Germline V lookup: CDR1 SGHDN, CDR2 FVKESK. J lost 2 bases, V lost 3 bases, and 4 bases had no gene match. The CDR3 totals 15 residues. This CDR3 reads CASSHRGGITDTQYF. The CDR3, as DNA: TGTGCCAGCAGCCACCGGGGGGGAATCACAGATACGCAGTATTTT.

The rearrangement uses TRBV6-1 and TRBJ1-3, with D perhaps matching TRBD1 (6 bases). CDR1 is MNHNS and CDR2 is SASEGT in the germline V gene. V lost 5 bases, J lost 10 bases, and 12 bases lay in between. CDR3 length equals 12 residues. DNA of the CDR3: TGTGCCAGCAGTACAGGGAAACGTACCATATATTTT. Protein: CASSTGKRTIYF.

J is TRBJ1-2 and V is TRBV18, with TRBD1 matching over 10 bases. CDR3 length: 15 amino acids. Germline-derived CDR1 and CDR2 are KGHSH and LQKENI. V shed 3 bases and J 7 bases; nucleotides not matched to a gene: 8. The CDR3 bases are TGTGCCAGCTCACCCCCGGGACAGGGGATGTTTGGCTACACCTTC. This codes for CASSPPGQGMFGYTF.

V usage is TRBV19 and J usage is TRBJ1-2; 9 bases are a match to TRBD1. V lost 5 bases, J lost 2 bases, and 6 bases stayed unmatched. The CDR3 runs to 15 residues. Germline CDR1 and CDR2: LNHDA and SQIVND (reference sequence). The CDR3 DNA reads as TGTGCCAGTAGTGACCTCGGGACAGGGAACTATGGCTACACCTTC. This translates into CASSDLGTGNYGYTF.

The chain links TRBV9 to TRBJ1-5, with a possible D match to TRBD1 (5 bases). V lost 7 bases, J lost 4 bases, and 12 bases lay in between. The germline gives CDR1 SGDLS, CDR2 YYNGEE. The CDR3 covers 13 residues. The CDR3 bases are TGTGCCAGCGGGACTGATCCAAATCAGCCCCAGCATTTT. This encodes CASGTDPNQPQHF.

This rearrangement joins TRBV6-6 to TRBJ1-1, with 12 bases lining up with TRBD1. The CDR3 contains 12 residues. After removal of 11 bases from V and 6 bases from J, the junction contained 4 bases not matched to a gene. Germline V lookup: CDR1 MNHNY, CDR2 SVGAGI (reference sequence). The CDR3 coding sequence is TGTGCCGAGGGACAGGGGGCCGCTGAAGCTTTCTTT. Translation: CAEGQGAAEAFF.

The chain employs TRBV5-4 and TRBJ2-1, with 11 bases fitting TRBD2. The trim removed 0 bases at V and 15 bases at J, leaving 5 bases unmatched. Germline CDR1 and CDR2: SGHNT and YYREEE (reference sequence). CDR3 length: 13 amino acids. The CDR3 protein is CASSLVSGGALFF. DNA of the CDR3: TGTGCCAGCAGCTTGGTTAGCGGGGGGGCTCTGTTCTTC.

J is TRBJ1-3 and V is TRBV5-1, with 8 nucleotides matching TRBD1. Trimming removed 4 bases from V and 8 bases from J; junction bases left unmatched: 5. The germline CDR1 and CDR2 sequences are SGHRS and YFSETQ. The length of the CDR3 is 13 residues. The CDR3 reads CASSLTGEDTIYF. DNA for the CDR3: TGCGCCAGCAGCCTGACAGGGGAGGACACCATATATTTT. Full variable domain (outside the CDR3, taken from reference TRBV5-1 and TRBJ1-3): KAGVTQTPRYLIKTRGQQVTLSCSPISGHRSVSWYQQTPGQGLQFLFEYFSETQRNKGNFPGRFSGRQFSNSRSEMNVSTLELGDSALYLCASSLTGEDTIYFGEGSWLTVV.

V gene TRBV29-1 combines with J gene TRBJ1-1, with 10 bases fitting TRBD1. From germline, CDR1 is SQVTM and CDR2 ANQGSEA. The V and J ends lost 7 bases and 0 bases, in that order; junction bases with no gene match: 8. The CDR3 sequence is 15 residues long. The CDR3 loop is CSADRGQGMNTEAFF. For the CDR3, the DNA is TGCAGCGCTGACAGGGGGCAAGGAATGAACACTGAAGCTTTCTTT.

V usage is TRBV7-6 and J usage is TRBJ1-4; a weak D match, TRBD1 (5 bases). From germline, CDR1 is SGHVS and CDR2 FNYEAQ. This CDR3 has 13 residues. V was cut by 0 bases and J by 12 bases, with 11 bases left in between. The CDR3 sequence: CASSLAGQEELFF. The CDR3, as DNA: TGTGCCAGCAGCTTAGCGGGGCAGGAAGAACTGTTTTTT.

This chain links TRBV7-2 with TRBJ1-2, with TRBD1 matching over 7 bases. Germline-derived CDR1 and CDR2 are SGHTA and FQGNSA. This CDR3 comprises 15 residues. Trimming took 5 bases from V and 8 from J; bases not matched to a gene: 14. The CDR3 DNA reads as TGTGCCAGCAGCCAAGTCGGACAGGCCCCGGGGGGCTACACCTTC. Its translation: CASSQVGQAPGGYTF.

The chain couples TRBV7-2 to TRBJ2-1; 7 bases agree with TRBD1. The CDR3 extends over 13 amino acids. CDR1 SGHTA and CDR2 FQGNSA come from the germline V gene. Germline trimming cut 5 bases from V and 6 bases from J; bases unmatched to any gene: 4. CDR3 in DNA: TGTGCCAGCAGCCAAGACAGGGTCAATGAGCAGTTCTTC. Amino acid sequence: CASSQDRVNEQFF. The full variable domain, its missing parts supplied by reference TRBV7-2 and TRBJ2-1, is GAGVSQSPSNKVTEKGKDVELRCDPISGHTALYWYRQSLGQGLEFLIYFQGNSAPDKSGLPSDRFSAERTGGSVSTLTIQRTQQEDSAVYLCASSQDRVNEQFFGPGTRLTVL.

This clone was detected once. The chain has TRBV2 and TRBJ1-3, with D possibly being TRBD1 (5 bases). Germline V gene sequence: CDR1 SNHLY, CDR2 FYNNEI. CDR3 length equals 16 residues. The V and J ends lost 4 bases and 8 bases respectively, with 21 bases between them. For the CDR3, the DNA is TGTGCCAGCAGTGTCCCCCGGGGGTTTTTGAGGGACACCATATATTTT. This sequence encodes CASSVPRGFLRDTIYF.

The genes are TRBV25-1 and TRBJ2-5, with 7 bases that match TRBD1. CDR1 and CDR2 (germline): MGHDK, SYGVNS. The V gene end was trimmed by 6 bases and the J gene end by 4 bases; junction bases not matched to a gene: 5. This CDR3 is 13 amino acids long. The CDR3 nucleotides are TGTGCCAGCAGAGGGCAGGGGGTAGAGACCCAGTACTTC. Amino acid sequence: CASRGQGVETQYF.

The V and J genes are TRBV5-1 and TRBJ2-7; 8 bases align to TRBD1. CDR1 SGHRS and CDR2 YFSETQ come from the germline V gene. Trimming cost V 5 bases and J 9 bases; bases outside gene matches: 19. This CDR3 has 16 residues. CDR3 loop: CASSNRGQASGVRQYF. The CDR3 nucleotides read TGCGCCAGCAGTAACCGGGGACAGGCCTCGGGGGTCCGGCAGTACTTC.

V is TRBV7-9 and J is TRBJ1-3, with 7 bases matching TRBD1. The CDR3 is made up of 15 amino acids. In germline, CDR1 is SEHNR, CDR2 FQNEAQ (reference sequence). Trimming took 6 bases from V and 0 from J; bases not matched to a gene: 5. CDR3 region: CASRLGDSSGNTIYF. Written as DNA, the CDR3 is TGTGCCAGCAGGCTTGGGGACAGCTCTGGAAACACCATATATTTT.

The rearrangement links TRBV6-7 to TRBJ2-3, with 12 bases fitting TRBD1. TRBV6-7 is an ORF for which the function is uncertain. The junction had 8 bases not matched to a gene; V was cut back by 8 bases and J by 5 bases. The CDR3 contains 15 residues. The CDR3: CASGRGQGAGDTQYF. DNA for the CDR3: TGTGCCAGCGGCCGGGGACAGGGGGCCGGAGATACGCAGTATTTT.

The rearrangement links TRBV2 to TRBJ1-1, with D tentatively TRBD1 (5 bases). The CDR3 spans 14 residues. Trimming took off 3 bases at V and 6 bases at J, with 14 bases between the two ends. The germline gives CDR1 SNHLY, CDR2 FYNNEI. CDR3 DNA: TGTGCCAGCAGTGAGGGGGGGATTGGGGCTGAAGCTTTCTTT. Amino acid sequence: CASSEGGIGAEAFF.